The present T cell receptor beta chain was sequenced within a study of shared clonotypes between healthy human individuals. In germline, CDR1 is MNHNS, CDR2 SASEGT. This CDR3 is 13 amino acids long. Healthy HIV-negative adults with no recent acute infections or vaccinations were recruited as donors. Sequencing was performed with immunoSEQ multiplex PCR; in TCRdb, only in-frame clones are kept and a portion is missing. The profile shows 490,000 or so clones, roughly 85% of them singletons. The sequence came from a woman in her forties in good health. Some clones in this sample may be carry-over from other donors' samples. The rearrangement joins TRBV6-1 to TRBJ2-5; 8 positions match TRBD1. The assigned J gene may be wrong: the sequence end matches TRBJ2-7 better. The sample comprised PBMCs. In nucleotides, the CDR3 is TGTGCCAGCAGTAGGACAGGGACGGACGAGCAGTACTTC. Its protein is CASSRTGTDEQYF.